This T cell receptor (beta chain) derives from a study of T cell responses to AZD1222 COVID-19 vaccine. Overall study results and limits: CD4 TCRs associated with vaccination spanned spike, dominating at 160-218 and 743-854. The donor group comprised mostly white British people and more females; the analysis possibly underestimated clonal diversity.

Produced via immunoSEQ multiplex PCR; TCRdb's table is partial and in-frame only. The table shows approximately 84,000 clones, with around four fifths occurring only once. The V gene's germline CDR1 is MNHEY and CDR2 SVGAGI. This CDR3 spans 14 amino acids. V was shortened by 7 bases and J by 0 bases, with 10 bases between the two germline ends. Turning to this clone: Its antigen remains unidentified.

The input for sequencing was peripheral blood, taken 28 days after the second AZD1222 dose. The clonotype originates from an adult who received the AZD1222 COVID-19 vaccine. The chain carries TRBV6-5 and TRBJ1-5; D is ambiguous. The CDR3 spells CASIATVSNQPQHF. The DNA of the CDR3 is TGTGCCAGCATTGCCACGGTTAGCAATCAGCCCCAGCATTTT.